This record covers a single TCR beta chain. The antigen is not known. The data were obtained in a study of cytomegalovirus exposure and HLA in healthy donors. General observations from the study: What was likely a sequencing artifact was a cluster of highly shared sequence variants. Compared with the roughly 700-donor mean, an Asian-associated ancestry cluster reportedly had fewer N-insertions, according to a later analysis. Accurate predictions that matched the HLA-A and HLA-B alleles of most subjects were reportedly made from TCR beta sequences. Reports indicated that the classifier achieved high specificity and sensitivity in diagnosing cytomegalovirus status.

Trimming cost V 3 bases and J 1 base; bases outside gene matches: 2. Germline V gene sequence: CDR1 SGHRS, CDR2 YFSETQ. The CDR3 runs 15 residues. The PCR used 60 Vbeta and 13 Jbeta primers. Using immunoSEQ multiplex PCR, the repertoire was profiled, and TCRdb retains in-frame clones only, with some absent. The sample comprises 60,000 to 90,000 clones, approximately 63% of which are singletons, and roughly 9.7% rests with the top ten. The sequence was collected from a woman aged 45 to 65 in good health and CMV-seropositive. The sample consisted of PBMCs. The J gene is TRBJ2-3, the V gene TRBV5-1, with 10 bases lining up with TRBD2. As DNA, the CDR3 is TGCGCCAGCAGCTCCGGGACTAGCGGCACAGATACGCAGTATTTT. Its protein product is CASSSGTSGTDTQYF. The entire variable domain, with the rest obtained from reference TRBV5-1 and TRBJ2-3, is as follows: KAGVTQTPRYLIKTRGQQVTLSCSPISGHRSVSWYQQTPGQGLQFLFEYFSETQRNKGNFPGRFSGRQFSNSRSEMNVSTLELGDSALYLCASSSGTSGTDTQYFGPGTRLTVL.